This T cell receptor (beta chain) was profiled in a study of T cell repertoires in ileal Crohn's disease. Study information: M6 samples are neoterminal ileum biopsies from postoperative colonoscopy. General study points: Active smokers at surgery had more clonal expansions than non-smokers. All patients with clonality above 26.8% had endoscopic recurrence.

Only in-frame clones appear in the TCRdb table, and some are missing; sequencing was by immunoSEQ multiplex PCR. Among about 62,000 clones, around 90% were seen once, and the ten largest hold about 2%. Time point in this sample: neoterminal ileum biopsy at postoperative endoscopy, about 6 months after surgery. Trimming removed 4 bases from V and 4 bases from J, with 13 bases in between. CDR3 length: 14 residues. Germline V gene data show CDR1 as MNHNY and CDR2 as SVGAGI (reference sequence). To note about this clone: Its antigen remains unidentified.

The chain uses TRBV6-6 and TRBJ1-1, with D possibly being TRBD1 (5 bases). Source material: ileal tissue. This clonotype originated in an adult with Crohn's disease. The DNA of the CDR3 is TGTGCCAGCAGTTTTGGGGCAGGCTCCACTGAAGCTTTCTTT. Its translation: CASSFGAGSTEAFF.